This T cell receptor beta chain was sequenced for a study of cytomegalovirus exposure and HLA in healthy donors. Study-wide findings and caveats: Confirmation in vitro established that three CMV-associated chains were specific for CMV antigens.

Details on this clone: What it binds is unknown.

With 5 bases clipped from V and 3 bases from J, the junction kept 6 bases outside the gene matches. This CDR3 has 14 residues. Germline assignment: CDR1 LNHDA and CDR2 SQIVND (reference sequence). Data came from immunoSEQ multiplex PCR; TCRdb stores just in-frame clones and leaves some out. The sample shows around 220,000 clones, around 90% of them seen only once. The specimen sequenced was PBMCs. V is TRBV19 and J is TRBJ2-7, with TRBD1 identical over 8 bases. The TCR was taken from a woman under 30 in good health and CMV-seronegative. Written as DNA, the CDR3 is TGTGCCAGTAGTGGCGACAGGGGCAACTACGAGCAGTACTTC. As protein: CASSGDRGNYEQYF.